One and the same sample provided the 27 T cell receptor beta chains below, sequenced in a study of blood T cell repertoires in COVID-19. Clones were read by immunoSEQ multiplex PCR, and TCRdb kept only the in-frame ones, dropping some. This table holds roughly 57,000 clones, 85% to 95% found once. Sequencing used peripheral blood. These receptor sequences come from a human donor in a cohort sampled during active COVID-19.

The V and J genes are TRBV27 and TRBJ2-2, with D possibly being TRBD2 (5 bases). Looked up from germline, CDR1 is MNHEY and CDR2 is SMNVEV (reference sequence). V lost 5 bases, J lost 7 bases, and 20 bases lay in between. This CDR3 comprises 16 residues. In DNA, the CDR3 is TGTGCCAGCAGTCACCCCTTTAGTGGTCGGGACGGGGAGCTGTTTTTT. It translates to CASSHPFSGRDGELFF.

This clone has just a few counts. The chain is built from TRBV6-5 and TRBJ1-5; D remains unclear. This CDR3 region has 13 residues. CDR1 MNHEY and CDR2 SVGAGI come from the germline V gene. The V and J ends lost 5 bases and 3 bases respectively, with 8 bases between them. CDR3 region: CASSRDINQPQHF. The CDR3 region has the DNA TGTGCCAGCAGTAGAGATATCAATCAGCCCCAGCATTTT.

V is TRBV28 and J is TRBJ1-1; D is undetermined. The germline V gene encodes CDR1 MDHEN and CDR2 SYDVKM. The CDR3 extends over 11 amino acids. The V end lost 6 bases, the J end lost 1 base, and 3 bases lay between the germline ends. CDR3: CASRANTEAFF. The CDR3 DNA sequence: TGTGCCAGCAGGGCGAACACTGAAGCTTTCTTT.

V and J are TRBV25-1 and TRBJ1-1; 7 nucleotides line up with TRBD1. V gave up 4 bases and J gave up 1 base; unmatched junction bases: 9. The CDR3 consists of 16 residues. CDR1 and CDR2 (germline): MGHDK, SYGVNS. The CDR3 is CASSGLKTGTNTEAFF. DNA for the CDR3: TGTGCCAGCAGTGGACTAAAGACAGGGACGAACACTGAAGCTTTCTTT.

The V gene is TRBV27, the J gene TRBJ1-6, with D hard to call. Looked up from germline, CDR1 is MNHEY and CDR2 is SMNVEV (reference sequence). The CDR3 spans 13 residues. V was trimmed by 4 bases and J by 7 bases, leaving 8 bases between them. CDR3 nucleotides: TGTGCCAGCAGTTCAGGTGCCAATTCACCCCTCCACTTT. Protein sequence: CASSSGANSPLHF.

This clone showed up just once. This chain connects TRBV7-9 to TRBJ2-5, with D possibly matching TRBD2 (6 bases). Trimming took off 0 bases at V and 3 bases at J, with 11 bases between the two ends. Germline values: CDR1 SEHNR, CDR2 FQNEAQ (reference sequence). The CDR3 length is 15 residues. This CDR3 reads CASSLAGRLEETQYF. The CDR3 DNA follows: TGTGCCAGCAGCTTAGCGGGGAGACTAGAAGAGACCCAGTACTTC.

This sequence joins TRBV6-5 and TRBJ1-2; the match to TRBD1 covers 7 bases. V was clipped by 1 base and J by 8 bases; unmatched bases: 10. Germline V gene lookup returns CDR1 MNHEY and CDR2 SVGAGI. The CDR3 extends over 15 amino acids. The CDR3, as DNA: TGTGCCAGCAGTTACTTACCAGGGGGGTCAGTCGGCTACACCTTC. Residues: CASSYLPGGSVGYTF.

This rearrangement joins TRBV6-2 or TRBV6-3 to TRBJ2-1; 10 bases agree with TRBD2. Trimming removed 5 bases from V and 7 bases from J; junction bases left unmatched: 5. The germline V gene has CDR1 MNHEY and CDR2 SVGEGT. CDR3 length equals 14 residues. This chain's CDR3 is CASSRVAGGNEQFF. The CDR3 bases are TGTGCCAGCAGTCGAGTAGCGGGGGGAAATGAGCAGTTCTTC.

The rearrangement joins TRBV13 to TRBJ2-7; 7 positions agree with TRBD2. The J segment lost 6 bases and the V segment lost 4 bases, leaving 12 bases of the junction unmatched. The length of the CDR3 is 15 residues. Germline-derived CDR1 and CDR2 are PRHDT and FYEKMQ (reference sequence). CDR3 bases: TGTGCCAGCAGCTCGATTGGACTAGTGGGATCCGAGCAGTACTTC. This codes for CASSSIGLVGSEQYF.

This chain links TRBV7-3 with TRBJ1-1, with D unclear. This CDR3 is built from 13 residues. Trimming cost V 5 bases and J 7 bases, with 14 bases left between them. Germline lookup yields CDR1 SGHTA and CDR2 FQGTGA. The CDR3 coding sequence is TGTGCCAGCAGCCGTGGGAGCCAGGATGAAGCTTTCTTT. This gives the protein CASSRGSQDEAFF.

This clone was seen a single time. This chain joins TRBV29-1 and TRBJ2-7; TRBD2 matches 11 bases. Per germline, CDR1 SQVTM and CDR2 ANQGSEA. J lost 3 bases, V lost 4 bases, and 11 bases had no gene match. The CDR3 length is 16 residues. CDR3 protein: CSVARSPSGRLYEQYF. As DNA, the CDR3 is TGCAGCGTTGCCCGAAGCCCTAGCGGGAGGCTCTACGAGCAGTACTTC.

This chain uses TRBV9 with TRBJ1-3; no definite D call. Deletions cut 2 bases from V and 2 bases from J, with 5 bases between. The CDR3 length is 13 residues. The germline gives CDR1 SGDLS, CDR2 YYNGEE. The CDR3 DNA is TGTGCCAGCAGCGTTAGTCCTGGAAACACCATATATTTT. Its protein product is CASSVSPGNTIYF. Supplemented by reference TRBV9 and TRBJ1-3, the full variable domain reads DSGVTQTPKHLITATGQRVTLRCSPRSGDLSVYWYQQSLDQGLQFLIQYYNGEERAKGNILERFSAQQFPDLHSELNLSSLELGDSALYFCASSVSPGNTIYFGEGSWLTVV.

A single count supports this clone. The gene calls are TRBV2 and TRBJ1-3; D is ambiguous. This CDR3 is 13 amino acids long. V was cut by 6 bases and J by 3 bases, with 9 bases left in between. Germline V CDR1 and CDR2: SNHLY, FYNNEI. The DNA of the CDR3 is TGTGCCAGCAGCGACACCATTGGAAACACCATATATTTT. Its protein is CASSDTIGNTIYF.

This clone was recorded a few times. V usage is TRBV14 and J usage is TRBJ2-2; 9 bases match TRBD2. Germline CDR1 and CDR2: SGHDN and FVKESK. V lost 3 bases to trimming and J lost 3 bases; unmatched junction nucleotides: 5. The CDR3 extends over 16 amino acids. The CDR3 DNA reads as TGTGCCAGCAGCCATATAGCGGGAGCTCACACCGGGGAGCTGTTTTTT. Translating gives CASSHIAGAHTGELFF.

The CDR3 reads CASGQQGAHPHYGYTF. The CDR3 bases are TGTGCCAGTGGACAACAGGGGGCCCACCCTCACTATGGCTACACCTTC. This chain uses TRBV19 with TRBJ1-2, with 9 bases lining up with TRBD1. This CDR3 region has 16 residues. Germline V CDR1 and CDR2: LNHDA, SQIVND (reference sequence). V gave up 8 bases and J gave up 3 bases; unmatched junction bases: 13.

CDR3 in amino acids: CASSQDSDELETQYF. CDR3 bases: TGCGCCAGCAGCCAAGACAGCGACGAGCTTGAGACCCAGTACTTC. The V and J genes are TRBV4-3 and TRBJ2-5, with D unresolved. The V and J ends lost 0 bases and 5 bases respectively, with 13 bases between them. Germline-derived CDR1 and CDR2 are LGHNA and YSLEER. CDR3 length equals 15 residues.

The CDR3 DNA is TGCGCCAGCAGTACCTTCAGGGGGGTACGGTATGAGCAGTTCTTC. It translates to CASSTFRGVRYEQFF. This sequence joins TRBV4-1 and TRBJ2-1; a possible D gene is TRBD1 (7 bases). CDR1 is MGHRA, CDR2 YSYEKL, per germline. The germline V and J ends were trimmed by 6 bases and 8 bases, with 20 bases remaining between them. The CDR3 is made up of 15 amino acids.

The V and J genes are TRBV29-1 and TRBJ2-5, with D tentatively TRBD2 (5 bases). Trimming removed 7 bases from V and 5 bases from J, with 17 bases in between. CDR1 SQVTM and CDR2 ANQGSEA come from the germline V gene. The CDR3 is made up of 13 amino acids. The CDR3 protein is CSATGREGETQYF. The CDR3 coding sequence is TGCAGCGCGACGGGCCGGGAAGGGGAGACCCAGTACTTC.

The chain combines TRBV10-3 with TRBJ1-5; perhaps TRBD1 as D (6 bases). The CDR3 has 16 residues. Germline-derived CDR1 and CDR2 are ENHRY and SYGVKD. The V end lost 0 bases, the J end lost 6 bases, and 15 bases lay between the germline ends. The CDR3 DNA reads TGTGCCATCAGTGAGTCGATCGCAGGGGTGGGTCAGCCCCAGCATTTT. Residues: CAISESIAGVGQPQHF.

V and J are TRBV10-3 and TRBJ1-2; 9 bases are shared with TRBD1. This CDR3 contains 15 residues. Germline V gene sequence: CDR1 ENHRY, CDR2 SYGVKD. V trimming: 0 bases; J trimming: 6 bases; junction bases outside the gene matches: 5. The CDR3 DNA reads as TGTGCCATCAGTGAGTCGAGGACAGGGGTCCATGGCTACACCTTC. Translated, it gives CAISESRTGVHGYTF.

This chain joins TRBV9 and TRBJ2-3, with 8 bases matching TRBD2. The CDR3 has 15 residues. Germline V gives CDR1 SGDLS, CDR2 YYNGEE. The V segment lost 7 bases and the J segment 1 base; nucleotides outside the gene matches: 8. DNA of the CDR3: TGTGCCAGCGGACCGGGACTAGGGGGCACAGATACGCAGTATTTT. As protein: CASGPGLGGTDTQYF.

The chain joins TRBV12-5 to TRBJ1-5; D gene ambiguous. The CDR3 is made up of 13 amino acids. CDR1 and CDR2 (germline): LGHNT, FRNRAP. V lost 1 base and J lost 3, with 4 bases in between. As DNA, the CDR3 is TGTGCTAGTGGTTTGGCTTCCAATCAGCCCCAGCATTTT. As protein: CASGLASNQPQHF.

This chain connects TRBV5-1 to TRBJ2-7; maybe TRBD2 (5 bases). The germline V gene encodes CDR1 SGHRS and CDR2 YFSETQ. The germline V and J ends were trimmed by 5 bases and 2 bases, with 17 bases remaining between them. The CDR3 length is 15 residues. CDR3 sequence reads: CASSQEATRTYEQYF. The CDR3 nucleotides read TGCGCCAGCAGTCAGGAGGCGACCCGTACCTACGAGCAGTACTTC.

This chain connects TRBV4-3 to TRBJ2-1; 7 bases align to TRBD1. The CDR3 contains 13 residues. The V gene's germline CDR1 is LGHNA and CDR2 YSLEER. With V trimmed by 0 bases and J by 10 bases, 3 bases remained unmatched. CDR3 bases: TGCGCCAGCAGCCAAGATATGGGACAGGAGCAGTTCTTC. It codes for CASSQDMGQEQFF.

DNA of the CDR3: TGCGCCAGCAGCCAAGAAGGGGGCTCAGATACGCAGTATTTT. This sequence encodes CASSQEGGSDTQYF. The V and J genes are TRBV4-1 and TRBJ2-3; 7 bases match TRBD1. CDR3 length: 14 residues. The trim removed 0 bases at V and 4 bases at J, leaving 1 base unmatched. CDR1 is MGHRA and CDR2 is YSYEKL in the germline V gene.

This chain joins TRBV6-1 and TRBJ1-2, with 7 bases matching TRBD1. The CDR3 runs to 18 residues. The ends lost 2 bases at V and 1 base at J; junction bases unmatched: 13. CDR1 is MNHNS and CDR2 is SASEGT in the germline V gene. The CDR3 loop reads CASSEPTGLFKGNYGYTF. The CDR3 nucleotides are TGTGCCAGCAGTGAACCGACAGGGCTTTTTAAGGGTAACTATGGCTACACCTTC.

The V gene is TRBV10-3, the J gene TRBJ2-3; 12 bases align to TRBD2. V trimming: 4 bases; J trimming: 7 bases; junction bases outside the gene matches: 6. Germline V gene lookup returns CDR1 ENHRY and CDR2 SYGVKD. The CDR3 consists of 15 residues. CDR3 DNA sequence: TGTGCCATCAGTGCGACTAGCGGGGGTATATATACGCAGTATTTT. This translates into CAISATSGGIYTQYF.